This T cell receptor (beta chain) was documented in a study of cytomegalovirus exposure and HLA in healthy donors. Study results and caveats: A later analysis reportedly identified an Asian-associated ancestry cluster as carrying fewer N-insertions than the roughly 670-donor mean.

Comments on this clone: Antigen specificity is unknown.

This PCR relied on a set of 60 Vbeta primers and 13 Jbeta primers. Authors' methods: Among the unique TCR beta chains that a later analysis counted, about 85 million in all, approximately 12 million were shared. Method: immunoSEQ multiplex PCR; TCRdb's copy keeps in-frame clones and lacks some. That table is the source of V, J and clone size, and D and trimming were worked out from the DNA. Of 200,000 to 300,000 clones listed, over 75% are singletons. This CDR3 region has 16 residues. With 4 bases removed from V and 2 bases from J, the gap between germline ends came to 15 bases. Germline loops: CDR1 SEHNR, CDR2 FQNEAQ (reference sequence).

The specimen was PBMCs. The rearrangement uses TRBV7-9 and TRBJ2-1; D possibly corresponds to TRBD2 (6 bases). The TCR was taken from a boy between 10 and 17 years old in good health and CMV-seronegative. The CDR3 protein is CASSSRDLGPYNEQFF. The CDR3 DNA reads TGTGCCAGCAGCTCCCGGGACTTGGGTCCCTACAATGAGCAGTTCTTC.